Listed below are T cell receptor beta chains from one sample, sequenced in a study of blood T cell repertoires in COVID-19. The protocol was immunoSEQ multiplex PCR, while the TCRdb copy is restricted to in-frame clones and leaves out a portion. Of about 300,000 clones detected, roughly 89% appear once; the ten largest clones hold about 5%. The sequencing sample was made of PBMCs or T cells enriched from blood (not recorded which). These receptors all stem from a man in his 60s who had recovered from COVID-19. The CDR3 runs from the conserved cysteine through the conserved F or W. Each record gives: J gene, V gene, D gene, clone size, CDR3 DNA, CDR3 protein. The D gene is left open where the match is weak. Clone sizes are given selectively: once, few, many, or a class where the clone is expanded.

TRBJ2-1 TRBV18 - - TGTGCCAGCTCACCACGGAGGGGCCGTGGGGACAATGAGCAGTTCTTC CASSPRRGRGDNEQFF
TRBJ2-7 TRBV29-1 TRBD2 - TGCAGCGTCGCGGTCCGATCCGGGAGGGGATTCTACGAGCAGTACTTC CSVAVRSGRGFYEQYF
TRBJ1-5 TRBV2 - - TGTGCCACCGGGGGGACTACTACAGGAGTTAGCAATCAGCCCCAGCATTTT CATGGTTTGVSNQPQHF
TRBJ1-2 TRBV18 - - TGTGCCAGCTCCCCCGGAGGGGAGCTTGGCTACACCTTC CASSPGGELGYTF
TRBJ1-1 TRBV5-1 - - TGCGCCAGCAGCTTGTTGTCAGAGAACACTGAAGCTTTCTTT CASSLLSENTEAFF
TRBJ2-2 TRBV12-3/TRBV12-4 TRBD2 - TGTGCCAGCAGTTCGGGGGGTGGTGGGGAGCTGTTTTTT CASSSGGGGELFF
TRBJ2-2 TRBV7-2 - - TGTGCCAGCAGCCCTAGGCTTGTTGTCACCGGGGAGCTGTTTTTT CASSPRLVVTGELFF
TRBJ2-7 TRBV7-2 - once TGTGCCAGCAGCGTGGATGGGCAGGGAAACGAGCAGTACTTC CASSVDGQGNEQYF
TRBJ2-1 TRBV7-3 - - TGTGCCAGCAGCCAGGGGACTACCGCCTACAATGAGCAGTTCTTC CASSQGTTAYNEQFF
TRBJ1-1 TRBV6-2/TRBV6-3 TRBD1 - TGTGCCAGCAGTTACCCCCGGGACAGGGAATTATTGAACACTGAAGCTTTCTTT CASSYPRDRELLNTEAFF
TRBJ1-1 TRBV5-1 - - TGCGCCAGCAGCTTATCGGGGGTTCAGAACACTGAAGCTTTCTTT CASSLSGVQNTEAFF
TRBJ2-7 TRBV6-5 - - TGTGCCAGCAGGATAGGGGCAGTCCGGGTCGAGCAGTACTTC CASRIGAVRVEQYF
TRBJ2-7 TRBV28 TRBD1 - TGTGCCAGCTATCCCGGGACAGGGTATTACGAGCAGTACTTC CASYPGTGYYEQYF
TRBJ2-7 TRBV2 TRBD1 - TGTGCCAGCAGTCGGGGACAGGGTTCCTACGAGCAGTACTTC CASSRGQGSYEQYF
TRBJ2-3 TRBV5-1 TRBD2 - TGCGCCAGCAGCCTGCTGACTAGCGGGAGAGTCCGGACAGATACGCAGTATTTT CASSLLTSGRVRTDTQYF
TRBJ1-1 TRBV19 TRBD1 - TGTGCCAGTAGTATAGGTAGGGGACAGGGAACGGGTAGAAACACTGAAGCTTTCTTT CASSIGRGQGTGRNTEAFF
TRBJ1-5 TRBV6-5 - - TGTGCCAGCAGTTACTCAATCCAGGGCAACCAGCCCCAGCATTTT CASSYSIQGNQPQHF
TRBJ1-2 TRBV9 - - TGTGCCAGCAGCGCCCGCGATCACTATGGCTACACCTTC CASSARDHYGYTF
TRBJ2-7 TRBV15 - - TGTGCCACCAGCGGACCCGGGACATCATCCTACGAGCAGTACTTC CATSGPGTSSYEQYF
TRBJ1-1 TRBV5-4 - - TGTGCCAGCATGAGACAGGCCAACACTGAAGCTTTCTTT CASMRQANTEAFF
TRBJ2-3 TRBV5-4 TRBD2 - TGTGCCAATCAACTAGCGGGAGCCCCAGATACGCAGTATTTT CANQLAGAPDTQYF
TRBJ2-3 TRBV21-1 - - TGTGCCAGCAGCGAAGGGGGCGGGAGTATCACAGATACGCAGTATTTT CASSEGGGSITDTQYF
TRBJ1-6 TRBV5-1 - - TGCGCCAGCAGAGATCAGTTTGGTATTTCGCACAATTCACCCCTCCACTTT CASRDQFGISHNSPLHF
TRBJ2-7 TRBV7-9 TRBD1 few TGTGCCAGCAGCTTAGTCCCTCTCCGGGACAGGGCATTCTACGAGCAGTACTTC CASSLVPLRDRAFYEQYF
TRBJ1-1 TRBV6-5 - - TGTGCCAGCAGGAAATCACAGAACACTGAAGCTTTCTTT CASRKSQNTEAFF
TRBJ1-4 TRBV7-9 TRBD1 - TGTGCCAGCACACTCGAACGACAGGGATTTAATGAAAAACTGTTTTTT CASTLERQGFNEKLFF
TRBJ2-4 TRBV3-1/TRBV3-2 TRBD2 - TGTGCCAGCAGCCCCTCGGGCGGGAGTTACATTCAGTACTTC CASSPSGGSYIQYF
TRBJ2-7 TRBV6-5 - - TGTGCCAGCAGGGTCTACGGCTCCTACGAGCAGTACTTC CASRVYGSYEQYF
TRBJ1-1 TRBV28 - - TGTGCCAGCAGTTTAAGAAGAACTCGTGAAGCTTTCTTT CASSLRRTREAFF
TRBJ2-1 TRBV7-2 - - TGTGCCAGCAGCTCCTCCCCGGACAATGAGCAGTTCTTC CASSSSPDNEQFF
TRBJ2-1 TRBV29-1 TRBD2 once TGCAGCGTTGAAGCTCTAGCGGGGGACAATGAGCAGTTCTTC CSVEALAGDNEQFF
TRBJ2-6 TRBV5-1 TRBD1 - TGCGCCAGCAGCCCCCCCGGGACAGGGACCGCAAGCCTGACTTTC CASSPPGTGTASLTF
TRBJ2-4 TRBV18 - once TGTGCCAGCTCAGAGACTACGGACATTCAGTACTTC CASSETTDIQYF
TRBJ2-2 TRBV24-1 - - TGTGCCACCAGTGAATTGGGACGTGTGTGGGACGGGGGAAACACCGGGGAGCTGTTTTTT CATSELGRVWDGGNTGELFF
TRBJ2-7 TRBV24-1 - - TGTGCCACCAGTGACAGCCCACCACCCGGCGGGGTGACCTACGAGCAGTACTTC CATSDSPPPGGVTYEQYF
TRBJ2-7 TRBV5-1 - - TGCGCCAGCAGCTTGGAACAGGTTACCTACGAGCAGTACTTC CASSLEQVTYEQYF
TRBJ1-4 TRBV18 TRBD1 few TGTGCCAGCTCACCACTGGGACAGCGAGCAACTAATGAAAAACTGTTTTTT CASSPLGQRATNEKLFF
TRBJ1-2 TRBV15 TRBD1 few TGTGCCACCAGCACGGGACAGTTACTTTGGGATGGCTACACCTTC CATSTGQLLWDGYTF
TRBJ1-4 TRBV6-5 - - TGTGCCAGCAGTTGGGCCGACAATGAAAAACTGTTTTTT CASSWADNEKLFF
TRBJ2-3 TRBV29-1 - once TGCAGCGTTGAAGATCATCCTAGCGGCACAGATACGCAGTATTTT CSVEDHPSGTDTQYF
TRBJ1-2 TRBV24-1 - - TGTGCCACCAGTGCCCACGGACAAGAGTGGGATGGCTACACCTTC CATSAHGQEWDGYTF
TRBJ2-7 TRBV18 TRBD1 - TGTGCCAGCTCACAAGAGACAGGGAGCGCTTACGAGCAGTACTTC CASSQETGSAYEQYF
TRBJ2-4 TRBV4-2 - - TGTGCCAGCAGCCCGGAGGAGGATGGGTACAAAAACATTCAGTACTTC CASSPEEDGYKNIQYF
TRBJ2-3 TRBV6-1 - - TGTGCCAGCAGTGATCTAGCCCAAGATACGCAGTATTTT CASSDLAQDTQYF
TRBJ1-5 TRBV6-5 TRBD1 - TGTGCCAGCAGTAGGACAGGGGGGAGCAATCAGCCCCAGCATTTT CASSRTGGSNQPQHF
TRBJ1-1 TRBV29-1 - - TGCAGCGCTGCCACAGGGAGCACTGAAGCTTTCTTT CSAATGSTEAFF
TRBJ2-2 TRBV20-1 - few TGCAGTGCTAGCCCGGGAAGAGAGCTGTTTTTT CSASPGRELFF
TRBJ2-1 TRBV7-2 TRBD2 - TGTGCCAGCAGCTTGTATCCGACTAGCGGGATGTACAATGAGCAGTTCTTC CASSLYPTSGMYNEQFF
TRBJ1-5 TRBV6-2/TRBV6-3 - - TGTGCCAGCAGTGGGAGACAGGCCCTCCCCAATCAGCCCCAGCATTTT CASSGRQALPNQPQHF
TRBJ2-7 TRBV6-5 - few TGTGCCAGCAGTTCTCCGGGACACCCTTCCTACGAGCAGTACTTC CASSSPGHPSYEQYF
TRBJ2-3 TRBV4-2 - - TGTGCCAGCAGCCAAGGGGCGAGCACAGATACGCAGTATTTT CASSQGASTDTQYF
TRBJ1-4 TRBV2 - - TGTGCCAGCAGCCGGGGAGGGGCAACTAATGAAAAACTGTTTTTT CASSRGGATNEKLFF
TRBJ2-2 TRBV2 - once TGTGCCAGCAGTGAAACGCGGGCGAACACCGGGGAGCTGTTTTTT CASSETRANTGELFF
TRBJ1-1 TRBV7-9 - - TGTGCCAGCAGCTTAGTGGCGGCCACTGAAGCTTTCTTT CASSLVAATEAFF